One and the same sample provided the 20 T cell receptor beta chains below, sequenced in a study of blood T cell repertoires in COVID-19. The assay was immunoSEQ multiplex PCR, and TCRdb's table has in-frame clones only and misses some. The sample consists of roughly 180,000 clones, roughly 83% of them appearing once. The specimen sequenced was PBMCs or T cells enriched from blood (not recorded which). These receptors all stem from a woman between 45 and 60 years old who had recovered from COVID-19.

This clone was seen just once. The chain combines TRBV5-3 with TRBJ1-2, with a tentative D call TRBD1 (5 bases). TRBV5-3 counts as an open reading frame of uncertain function. V shed 3 bases and J shed 8 bases, with 14 bases lying between them. CDR3 length: 13 amino acids. The CDR3 is CARSSEGRGGYTF. The DNA of the CDR3 is TGTGCCAGAAGCTCCGAAGGGCGGGGCGGCTACACCTTC.

The V and J genes are TRBV29-1 and TRBJ1-1; tentative D call: TRBD1 (6 bases). Looked up from germline, CDR1 is SQVTM and CDR2 is ANQGSEA. V was trimmed by 3 bases and J by 2 bases, leaving 13 bases between them. The CDR3 spans 14 residues. The CDR3 here is CSVENRVENTEAFF. In DNA form, the CDR3 reads TGCAGCGTTGAGAACAGGGTTGAAAACACTGAAGCTTTCTTT. The variable domain in full, with the rest retrieved from reference TRBV29-1 and TRBJ1-1, is SAVISQKPSRDICQRGTSLTIQCQVDSQVTMMFWYRQQPGQSLTLIATANQGSEATYESGFVIDKFPISRPNLTFSTLTVSNMSPEDSSIYLCSVENRVENTEAFFGQGTRLTVV.

The chain is built from TRBV28 and TRBJ2-3, with D perhaps TRBD2 (6 bases). The CDR3 contains 15 residues. Trimming took off 5 bases at V and 7 bases at J, with 19 bases between the two ends. CDR1 and CDR2 from the germline V gene are MDHEN and SYDVKM. The chain's CDR3 is CASSHTGTGRYTQYF. CDR3 DNA: TGTGCCAGCAGTCACACCGGGACCGGGAGATATACGCAGTATTTT.

This clone was picked up a small number of times. The V and J genes are TRBV6-5 and TRBJ1-2; a weak D match, TRBD1 (6 bases). CDR1 MNHEY and CDR2 SVGAGI come from the germline V gene. The CDR3 is 16 residues long. The germline V and J ends were trimmed by 0 bases and 3 bases, with 14 bases remaining between them. The CDR3 nucleotides read TGTGCCAGCAGTTACTCGGGGGGGGCTAAAGACTATGGCTACACCTTC. Protein sequence: CASSYSGGAKDYGYTF.

V is TRBV29-1 and J is TRBJ2-1, with D uncertain. The CDR3 consists of 11 residues. Per the germline V gene, CDR1 is SQVTM and CDR2 is ANQGSEA. V was clipped by 7 bases and J by 6 bases, with 10 bases between them. The CDR3 region has the DNA TGCAGCGGAAGAAGGAGCAATGAGCAGTTCTTC. Translating it yields CSGRRSNEQFF.

The chain employs TRBV6-5 and TRBJ1-2, with D maybe TRBD1 (5 bases). Per the germline V gene, CDR1 is MNHEY and CDR2 is SVGAGI. V lost 9 bases, J lost 7 bases, and 12 bases lay in between. The CDR3 consists of 11 residues. CDR3 nucleotide sequence: TGTGCCAGTAGGGGCTCGGGTGGCTACACCTTC. Its protein product is CASRGSGGYTF.

The chain employs TRBV12-3 or TRBV12-4 and TRBJ2-3; no reliable D call. The CDR3 covers 12 residues. The V end lost 6 bases, the J end lost 5 bases, and 9 bases lay between the germline ends. The CDR3 reads CASSRALDTQYF. The CDR3 DNA reads as TGTGCCAGCAGCCGAGCTTTAGATACGCAGTATTTT.

The chain carries TRBV2 and TRBJ2-5; 10 bases agree with TRBD1. V gave up 5 bases and J gave up 4 bases; unmatched junction bases: 4. The CDR3 runs 14 residues. Germline CDR1 and CDR2: SNHLY and FYNNEI. In nucleotides, the CDR3 is TGTGCCAGCAGTACGGACAGGGGGGTAGAGACCCAGTACTTC. The encoded protein is CASSTDRGVETQYF.

The chain has TRBV27 and TRBJ1-3; the match to TRBD1 covers 7 bases. Germline CDR1 reads MNHEY; CDR2 reads SMNVEV (reference sequence). The CDR3 extends over 16 amino acids. V was pared by 3 bases and J by 0 bases, with 5 bases of the junction left unmatched. The CDR3 loop reads CASSFTGDHSGNTIYF. CDR3 DNA sequence: TGTGCCAGCAGTTTCACAGGGGACCACTCTGGAAACACCATATATTTT.

The chain uses TRBV5-1 and TRBJ1-3, with a tentative D call TRBD1 (6 bases). Germline V gene sequence: CDR1 SGHRS, CDR2 YFSETQ. Trimming left V 2 bases short and J 2 bases short, with 8 bases between. The CDR3 sequence is 14 residues long. CDR3 region: CASSFTGTGNTIYF. Written as DNA, the CDR3 is TGCGCCAGCAGCTTTACAGGGACTGGAAACACCATATATTTT. The entire variable domain, with the rest obtained from reference TRBV5-1 and TRBJ1-3, is as follows: KAGVTQTPRYLIKTRGQQVTLSCSPISGHRSVSWYQQTPGQGLQFLFEYFSETQRNKGNFPGRFSGRQFSNSRSEMNVSTLELGDSALYLCASSFTGTGNTIYFGEGSWLTVV.

The chain employs TRBV5-4 and TRBJ1-4; no firm D call. The CDR3 spans 14 residues. CDR1 and CDR2 (germline): SGHNT, YYREEE (reference sequence). V lost 4 bases, J lost 5 bases, and 12 bases lay in between. In nucleotides, the CDR3 is TGTGCCAGCAGCCGGGGATCCTCAAATGAAAAACTGTTTTTT. Protein product: CASSRGSSNEKLFF.

CDR3 DNA: TGTGCCAGCAGCCCAGGACAGGGTCCGGGGGAGACCCAGTACTTC. Translation: CASSPGQGPGETQYF. The chain joins TRBV5-4 to TRBJ2-5; 8 bases are a match to TRBD1. The ends lost 4 bases at V and 5 bases at J; junction bases unmatched: 10. Germline values: CDR1 SGHNT, CDR2 YYREEE (reference sequence). This CDR3 spans 15 amino acids. The full variable domain, its missing parts supplied by reference TRBV5-4 and TRBJ2-5, is ETGVTQSPTHLIKTRGQQVTLRCSSQSGHNTVSWYQQALGQGPQFIFQYYREEENGRGNFPPRFSGLQFPNYSSELNVNALELDDSALYLCASSPGQGPGETQYFGPGTRLLVL.

The chain employs TRBV28 and TRBJ1-2; D is undetermined. Trimming took off 10 bases at V and 9 bases at J, with 21 bases between the two ends. From germline, CDR1 is MDHEN and CDR2 SYDVKM. The CDR3 is made up of 13 amino acids. This CDR3 reads CATMPAGYWRYTF. CDR3 DNA: TGTGCCACCATGCCCGCGGGCTATTGGCGCTACACCTTC.

This clone was picked up one time. The chain has TRBV19 and TRBJ1-6; a weak D match, TRBD1 (5 bases). The CDR3 runs 16 residues. Germline V gives CDR1 LNHDA, CDR2 SQIVND (reference sequence). V gave up 5 bases and J gave up 10 bases, with 21 bases separating them. This CDR3 reads CASSRPLGRVDSPLHF. The CDR3 DNA follows: TGTGCCAGTAGTCGCCCCCTCGGCAGGGTCGACTCACCCCTCCACTTT.

This clone came up once. J is TRBJ2-5 and V is TRBV4-2, with D perhaps matching TRBD2 (5 bases). The ends were cut back, 0 bases at V and 0 bases at J, with 8 bases in the middle. This CDR3 has 15 residues. The V gene's germline CDR1 is LGHNA and CDR2 YNFKEQ. For the CDR3, the DNA is TGTGCCAGCAGCCAAGATGGAGGATACCAAGAGACCCAGTACTTC. Its protein is CASSQDGGYQETQYF.

The chain is built from TRBV7-9 and TRBJ2-5; 7 bases are a match to TRBD2. There are 16 residues in the CDR3. Trimming cost V 4 bases and J 4 bases; bases outside gene matches: 12. The V gene's germline CDR1 is SEHNR and CDR2 FQNEAQ (reference sequence). CDR3 residues: CASSYGPPGGAETQYF. In nucleotides, the CDR3 is TGTGCCAGCAGCTATGGACCCCCGGGGGGAGCAGAGACCCAGTACTTC.

This rearrangement joins TRBV28 to TRBJ2-7; 7 bases are a match to TRBD1. This CDR3 comprises 13 residues. Germline CDR1 is MDHEN and CDR2 is SYDVKM. V shed 0 bases and J 6 bases; nucleotides not matched to a gene: 2. The CDR3 nucleotides are TGTGCCAGCAGTTTATGGGGACAGAGCGAGCAGTACGTC. This codes for CASSLWGQSEQYV.

The chain carries TRBV7-9 and TRBJ1-1; 7 bases are a match to TRBD1. The germline CDR1 and CDR2 sequences are SEHNR and FQNEAQ (reference sequence). This CDR3 comprises 17 residues. J gave up 1 base and V 3 bases, and 11 bases lay outside the gene matches. The CDR3 protein is CASSFDVRDSRNTEAFF. In DNA form, the CDR3 reads TGTGCCAGCAGCTTTGACGTCCGGGACAGCCGGAACACTGAAGCTTTCTTT.

This chain connects TRBV9 to TRBJ2-2; D not resolved. V lost 6 bases and J lost 0, with 15 bases in between. CDR1 SGDLS and CDR2 YYNGEE come from the germline V gene. The CDR3 runs to 16 residues. The CDR3 coding sequence is TGTGCCAGCAACGGCCCCAGGCAGTCGAACACCGGGGAGCTGTTTTTT. It codes for CASNGPRQSNTGELFF. The full variable domain, completed using reference TRBV9 and TRBJ2-2, is DSGVTQTPKHLITATGQRVTLRCSPRSGDLSVYWYQQSLDQGLQFLIQYYNGEERAKGNILERFSAQQFPDLHSELNLSSLELGDSALYFCASNGPRQSNTGELFFGEGSRLTVL.

The chain is built from TRBV7-2 and TRBJ2-2; D not certain. Trimming left V 5 bases short and J 5 bases short, with 9 bases between. CDR3 length: 13 amino acids. CDR1 and CDR2 (germline): SGHTA, FQGNSA. The CDR3 coding sequence is TGTGCCAGCAGCCCTATTGCGACCGGGGAGCTGTTTTTT. It yields the protein CASSPIATGELFF.